The TCR beta chain described here comes from a study of blood T cell repertoires in COVID-19. Clones were read by immunoSEQ multiplex PCR, and TCRdb kept only the in-frame ones, dropping some. In the table there are 250,000 to 350,000 clones, about 89% of which are singletons. V lost 2 bases, J lost 3 bases, and 7 bases stayed unmatched. CDR1 MNHNY and CDR2 SVGAGI come from the germline V gene (reference sequence). The CDR3 runs to 16 residues. The genes are TRBV6-6 and TRBJ2-3, with 8 bases aligning to TRBD1. The sequenced sample consisted of peripheral blood. The clonotype comes from a woman aged 40 to 50 who had recovered from COVID-19. The CDR3 here is CASSYRPGGGTDTQYF. The CDR3 DNA reads as TGTGCCAGCAGTTACCGGCCAGGGGGCGGTACAGATACGCAGTATTTT.